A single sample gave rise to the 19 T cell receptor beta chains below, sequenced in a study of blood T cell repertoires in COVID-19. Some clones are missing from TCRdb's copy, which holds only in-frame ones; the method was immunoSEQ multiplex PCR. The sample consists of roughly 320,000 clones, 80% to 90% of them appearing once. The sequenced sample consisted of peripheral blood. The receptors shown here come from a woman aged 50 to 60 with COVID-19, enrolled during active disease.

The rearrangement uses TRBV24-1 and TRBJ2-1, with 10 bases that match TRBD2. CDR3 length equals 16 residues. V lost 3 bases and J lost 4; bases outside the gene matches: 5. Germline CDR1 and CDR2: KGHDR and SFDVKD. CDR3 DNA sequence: TGTGCCACCAGTGATCCTACTAGCGGGAATTACAATGAGCAGTTCTTC. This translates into CATSDPTSGNYNEQFF.

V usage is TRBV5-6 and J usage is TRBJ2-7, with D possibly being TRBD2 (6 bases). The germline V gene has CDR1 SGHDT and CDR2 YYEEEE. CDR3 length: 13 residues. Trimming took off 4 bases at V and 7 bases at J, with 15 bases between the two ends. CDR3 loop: CASSTTMGGEQYF. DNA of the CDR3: TGTGCCAGCAGCACTACTATGGGAGGAGAGCAGTACTTC.

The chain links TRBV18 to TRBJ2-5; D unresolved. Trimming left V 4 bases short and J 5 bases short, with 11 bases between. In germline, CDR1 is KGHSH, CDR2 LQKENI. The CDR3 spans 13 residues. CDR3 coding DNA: TGTGCCAGCTCACGAGTGGCGGAGGAGACCCAGTACTTC. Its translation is CASSRVAEETQYF.

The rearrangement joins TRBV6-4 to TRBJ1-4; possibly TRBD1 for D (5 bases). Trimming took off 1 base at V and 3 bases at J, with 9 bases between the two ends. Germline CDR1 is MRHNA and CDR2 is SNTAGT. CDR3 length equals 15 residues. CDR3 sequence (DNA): TGTGCCAGCAGTGACTGGGGGGTGTCTAATGAAAAACTGTTTTTT. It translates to CASSDWGVSNEKLFF.

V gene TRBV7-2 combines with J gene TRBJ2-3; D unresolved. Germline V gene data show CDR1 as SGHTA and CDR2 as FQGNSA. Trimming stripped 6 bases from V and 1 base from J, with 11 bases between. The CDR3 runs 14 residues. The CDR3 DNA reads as TGTGCCAGCAGTAGACATCAGGGCACAGATACGCAGTATTTT. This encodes CASSRHQGTDTQYF.

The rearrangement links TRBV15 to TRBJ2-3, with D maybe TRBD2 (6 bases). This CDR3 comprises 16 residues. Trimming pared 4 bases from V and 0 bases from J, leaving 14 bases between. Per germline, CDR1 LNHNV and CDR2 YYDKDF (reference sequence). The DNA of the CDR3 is TGTGCCACCAGCAACGCGGGACTCCCTAGCACAGATACGCAGTATTTT. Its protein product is CATSNAGLPSTDTQYF.

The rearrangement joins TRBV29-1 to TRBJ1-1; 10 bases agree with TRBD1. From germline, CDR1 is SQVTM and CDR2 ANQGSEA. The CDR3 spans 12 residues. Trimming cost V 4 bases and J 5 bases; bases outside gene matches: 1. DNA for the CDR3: TGCAGCGTTGCGGGACAGGGGACTGAAGCTTTCTTT. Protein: CSVAGQGTEAFF.

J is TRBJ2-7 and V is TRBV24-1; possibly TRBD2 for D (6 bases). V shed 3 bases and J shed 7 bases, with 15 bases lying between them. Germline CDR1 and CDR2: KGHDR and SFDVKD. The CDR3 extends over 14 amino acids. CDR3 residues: CATSDPSTRGEQYF. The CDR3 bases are TGTGCCACCAGTGATCCGTCGACCCGGGGGGAGCAGTACTTC.

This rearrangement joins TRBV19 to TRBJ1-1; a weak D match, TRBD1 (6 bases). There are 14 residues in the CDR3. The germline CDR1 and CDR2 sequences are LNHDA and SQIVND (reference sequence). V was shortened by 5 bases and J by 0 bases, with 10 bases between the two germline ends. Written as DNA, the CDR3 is TGTGCCAGTAGTGTACAGGGCATGAACACTGAAGCTTTCTTT. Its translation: CASSVQGMNTEAFF.

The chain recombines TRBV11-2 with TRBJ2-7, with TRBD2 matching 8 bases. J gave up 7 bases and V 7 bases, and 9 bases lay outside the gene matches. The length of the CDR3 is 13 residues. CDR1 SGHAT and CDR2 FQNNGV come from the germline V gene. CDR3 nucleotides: TGTGCCAGCATGGATGGATTAGCGGGAGAGCAGTACTTC. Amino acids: CASMDGLAGEQYF.

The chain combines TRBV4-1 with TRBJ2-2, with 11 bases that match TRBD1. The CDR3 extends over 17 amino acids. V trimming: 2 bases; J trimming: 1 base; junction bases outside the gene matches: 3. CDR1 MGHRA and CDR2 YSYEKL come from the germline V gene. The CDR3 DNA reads TGCGCCAGCAGCCAAAGGGGACAGGGGGAGAACACCGGGGAGCTGTTTTTT. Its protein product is CASSQRGQGENTGELFF.

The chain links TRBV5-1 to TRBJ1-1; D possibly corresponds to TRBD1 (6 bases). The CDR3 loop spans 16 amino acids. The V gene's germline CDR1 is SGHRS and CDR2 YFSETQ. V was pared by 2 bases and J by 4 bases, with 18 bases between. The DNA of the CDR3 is TGCGCCAGCAGCTTAGGACAGCTTTTAGTGGGCACTGAAGCTTTCTTT. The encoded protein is CASSLGQLLVGTEAFF.

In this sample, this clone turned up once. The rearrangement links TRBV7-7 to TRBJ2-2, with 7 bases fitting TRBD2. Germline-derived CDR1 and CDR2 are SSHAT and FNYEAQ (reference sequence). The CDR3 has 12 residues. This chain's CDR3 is CAKGLGAGELFF. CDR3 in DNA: TGTGCAAAAGGACTAGGGGCCGGGGAGCTGTTTTTT.

The CDR3 region has the DNA TGTGCCAGCTCACCCGGACAGGCAGTTTATAGCAATCAGCCCCAGCATTTT. It encodes CASSPGQAVYSNQPQHF. The chain recombines TRBV18 with TRBJ1-5, with 7 bases matching TRBD1. Germline V gene lookup returns CDR1 KGHSH and CDR2 LQKENI. The junction had 8 bases not matched to a gene; V was cut back by 3 bases and J by 0 bases. The CDR3 is 17 residues long. The variable domain in full, with the rest retrieved from reference TRBV18 and TRBJ1-5, is NAGVMQNPRHLVRRRGQEARLRCSPMKGHSHVYWYRQLPEEGLKFMVYLQKENIIDESGMPKERFSAEFPKEGPSILRIQQVVRGDSAAYFCASSPGQAVYSNQPQHFGDGTRLSIL.

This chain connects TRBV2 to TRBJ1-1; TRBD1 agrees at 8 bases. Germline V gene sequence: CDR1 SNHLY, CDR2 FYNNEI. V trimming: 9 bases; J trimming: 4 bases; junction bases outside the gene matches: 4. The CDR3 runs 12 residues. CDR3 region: CASDRGGTEAFF. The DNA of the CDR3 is TGTGCCAGTGACAGGGGTGGCACTGAAGCTTTCTTT.

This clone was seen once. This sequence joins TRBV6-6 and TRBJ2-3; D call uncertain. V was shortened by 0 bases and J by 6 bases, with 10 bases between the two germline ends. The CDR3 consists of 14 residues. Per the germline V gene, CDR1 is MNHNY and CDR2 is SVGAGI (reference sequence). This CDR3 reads CASSYSPSADTQYF. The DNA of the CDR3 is TGTGCCAGCAGTTACTCTCCCAGTGCCGATACGCAGTATTTT.

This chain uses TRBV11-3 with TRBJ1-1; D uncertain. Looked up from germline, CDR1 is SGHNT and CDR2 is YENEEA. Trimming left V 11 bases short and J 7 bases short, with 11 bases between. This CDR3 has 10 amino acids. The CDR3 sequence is CAAKEGEAFF. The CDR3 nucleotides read TGTGCCGCGAAGGAGGGTGAAGCTTTCTTT.

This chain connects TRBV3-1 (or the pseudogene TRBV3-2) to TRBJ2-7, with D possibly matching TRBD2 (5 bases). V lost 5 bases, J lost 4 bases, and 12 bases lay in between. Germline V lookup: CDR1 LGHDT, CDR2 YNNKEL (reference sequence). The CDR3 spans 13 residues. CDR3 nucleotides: TGTGCCAGCAGCTTTGTCCCGGGATACGAGCAGTACTTC. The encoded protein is CASSFVPGYEQYF.

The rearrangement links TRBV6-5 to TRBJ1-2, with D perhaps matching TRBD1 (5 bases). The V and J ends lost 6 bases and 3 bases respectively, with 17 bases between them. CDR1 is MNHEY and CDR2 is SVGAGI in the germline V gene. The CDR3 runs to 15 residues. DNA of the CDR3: TGTGCCAGCAGACCTGGGATGGCAGGGCACTATGGCTACACCTTC. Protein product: CASRPGMAGHYGYTF.